This TCR beta chain was profiled in a study of cytomegalovirus exposure and HLA in healthy donors. Study-level background: Unique TCRs from HLA-typed donors, about 78 million of them, were held in an early data release. General study findings and limits: Rarity marked most TCR sequences, yet some public TCRs occurred in many donors. Among TCR beta chains, those listed as cytomegalovirus-associated numbered about 160.

Trimming removed 6 bases from V and 10 bases from J; junction bases left unmatched: 5. Per the germline V gene, CDR1 is LNHDA and CDR2 is SQIVND (reference sequence). The CDR3 covers 12 residues. Both 60 Vbeta primers and 13 Jbeta primers went into the PCR. TCRdb's table, derived via immunoSEQ multiplex PCR, lists solely in-frame clones and lacks some. Here the sample spans about 97,000 clones, roughly 85% being singletons. As concerns this clone: As yet, its antigen is unknown.

The sequencing input was PBMCs. The rearrangement links TRBV19 to TRBJ2-1; 8 bases are a match to TRBD1. The origin of this receptor is a man aged 25 to 40 in good health and CMV-seronegative. As DNA, the CDR3 is TGTGCCAGTAGCATCGACAGGGGAGAGCAGTTCTTC. Its translation: CASSIDRGEQFF.